These 4 T cell receptor beta chains share one sample of origin, sequenced in a study of regulatory T cells in long-lasting Graves disease. Stated time point: persistent/refractory GD, antithyroid drugs over 5 years with positive TRAb. From PBMCs, RNA was extracted and then used to make the TCR library. Researchers made TCR beta libraries by using iRepertoire HTBI primers and running Arm-PCR on CDR3 regions. Each CDR3 protein gets one entry after TCRdb re-called the multiplex PCR reads with MiXCR. The table lists about 420,000 distinct CDR3 sequences, 23% of them singletons. The material sequenced was peripheral blood mononuclear cells (PBMCs), taken when the disease was refractory, from a patient treated with antithyroid drugs. Receptors originate from a female donor with Graves disease.

In the case of this clonotype: Mismatch with germline at one junction end may stem from a read error. The chain uses TRBV5-4 and TRBJ1-2; D uncertain. The CDR3 spans 13 residues. Germline lookup yields CDR1 SGHNT and CDR2 YYREEE (reference sequence). CDR3 sequence reads: CASSLNSNYGYAF. The DNA for the CDR3 is TGTGCCAGCAGCTTGAACAGTAACTATGGCTACGCCTTC.

The V call is TRBV20-1, the J call TRBJ2-7, with a weak D call TRBD1 (6 bases). The V end was cut by 6 bases, the J end by 5 bases, with 17 bases between. Germline CDR1 is DFQATT and CDR2 is SNEGSKA (reference sequence). This CDR3 comprises 13 residues. CDR3: CSALRDKDHEQYF. CDR3 coding DNA: TGCAGTGCCCTCCGGGACAAGGACCACGAGCAGTACTTC.

This clonotype was picked up many times. The genes are TRBV28 and TRBJ2-5; 7 bases agree with TRBD1. Germline V gene sequence: CDR1 MDHEN, CDR2 SYDVKM. The CDR3 runs to 14 residues. V dropped 6 bases and J dropped 5; count of bases not matched to a gene: 9. The CDR3 reads CASSRQGGGETQYF. CDR3 coding DNA: TGTGCCAGCAGCCGACAGGGCGGTGGGGAGACCCAGTACTTC. Variable domain in full (rest from reference TRBV28 and TRBJ2-5): DVKVTQSSRYLVKRTGEKVFLECVQDMDHENMFWYRQDPGLGLRLIYFSYDVKMKEKGDIPEGYSVSREKKERFSLILESASTNQTSMYLCASSRQGGGETQYFGPGTRLLVL.

This clonotype was detected ten times or more. The CDR3 spells CASSFVYQETQYF. CDR3 DNA sequence: TGTGCCAGCAGCTTCGTGTACCAAGAGACCCAGTACTTC. The V gene is TRBV11-2, the J gene TRBJ2-5, with D unresolved. Germline V gene sequence: CDR1 SGHAT, CDR2 FQNNGV. The CDR3 runs to 13 residues. V dropped 3 bases and J dropped 0 bases, with 5 bases sitting between them.